This note documents a single T cell receptor beta chain sequence. As originally analysed: Reference gene primers were amplified, and this amplification served to estimate nucleated cell counts. The protocol was immunoSEQ multiplex PCR, while the TCRdb copy is restricted to in-frame clones and leaves out a portion. That table supplies the V and J calls and clone size; D and trimming were determined from the DNA. The data contain 65,000 to 70,000 clones, 82% of them singletons. The CDR3 extends over 13 amino acids. V lost 7 bases and J lost 1; bases outside the gene matches: 1. Per the germline V gene, CDR1 is MGHDK and CDR2 is SYGVNS. This record comes from a study of blood T cell repertoires in COVID-19. Study background: COVID-19 samples from acute and convalescent phases originated in the United States, Italy and Spain. The analysed material was cDNA or gDNA that came from T cells, B-cell-depleted T cells, or PBMCs.

The specimen was peripheral blood. The clonotype originates from an elderly man with active COVID-19. The chain links TRBV25-1 to TRBJ1-1; 9 bases line up with TRBD1. CDR3: CASKDRGNTEAFF. CDR3 coding DNA: TGTGCCAGCAAGGACAGGGGGAACACTGAAGCTTTCTTT.